One and the same sample provided the 23 T cell receptor beta chains below, sequenced in a study of T cells in Graves' hyperthyroidism and ophthalmopathy. Amplified TCR beta CDR3 regions came from RNA transcripts. The study used the HTBI primer set for a first-round RT-PCR of the TCR CDR3. Using its own MiXCR run on the multiplex PCR reads, TCRdb lists one record per CDR3 protein. The sample holds fewer than 700,000 distinct CDR3 sequences, under 20% seen once. The sequenced material came from blood. The receptors derive from a woman in her twenties or thirties with Graves' hyperthyroidism.

This clonotype was counted many times. This chain links TRBV20-1 with TRBJ2-3; the D is unclear. The CDR3 runs 15 residues. Germline CDR1 is DFQATT and CDR2 is SNEGSKA (reference sequence). Trimming stripped 0 bases from V and 0 bases from J, with 10 bases between. Here the CDR3 DNA reads TGCAGTGCTAGAGATCGGGTAGTTAGCACAGATACGCAGTATTTT. Protein sequence: CSARDRVVSTDTQYF.

The rearrangement uses TRBV5-6 and TRBJ2-7, with D maybe TRBD2 (6 bases). CDR1 SGHDT and CDR2 YYEEEE come from the germline V gene. The CDR3 loop spans 16 amino acids. Trimming left V 3 bases short and J 2 bases short, with 18 bases between. The CDR3 nucleotides are TGTGCCAGCAGCTCGGGTCTGGGACTCGGAGCCTACGAGCAGTACTTC. The encoded protein is CASSSGLGLGAYEQYF.

Many counts were recorded for this clonotype. The chain employs TRBV9 and TRBJ2-3, with TRBD1 matching 8 bases. V trimming: 3 bases; J trimming: 4 bases; junction bases outside the gene matches: 7. The CDR3 loop spans 15 amino acids. Germline V gives CDR1 SGDLS, CDR2 YYNGEE. This chain's CDR3 is CASSDTGGSADTQYF. For the CDR3, the DNA is TGTGCCAGCAGCGATACAGGGGGTAGCGCAGATACGCAGTATTTT. Looking up the rest from reference TRBV9 and TRBJ2-3 gives the full variable domain: DSGVTQTPKHLITATGQRVTLRCSPRSGDLSVYWYQQSLDQGLQFLIQYYNGEERAKGNILERFSAQQFPDLHSELNLSSLELGDSALYFCASSDTGGSADTQYFGPGTRLTVL.

The sample holds many counts of this clonotype. The chain recombines TRBV12-3 or TRBV12-4 with TRBJ2-2; maybe TRBD2 (5 bases). V dropped 0 bases and J dropped 5 bases, with 7 bases sitting between them. The CDR3 has 14 residues. This CDR3 reads CASSLAGVTGELFF. Here the CDR3 DNA reads TGTGCCAGCAGTTTAGCGGGAGTTACCGGGGAGCTGTTTTTT.

This chain uses TRBV6-2 or TRBV6-3 with TRBJ2-6, with no clear D. Germline V gene lookup returns CDR1 MNHEY and CDR2 SVGEGT. There are 12 residues in the CDR3. V lost 8 bases, J lost 4 bases, and 6 bases lay in between. In nucleotides, the CDR3 is TGTGCCAGCCACGGAGGGGCCAACGTCCTGACTTTC. Amino acid sequence: CASHGGANVLTF.

This clonotype was seen a handful of times. The chain employs TRBV30 and TRBJ2-7, with 9 positions matching TRBD1. After removal of 1 base from V and 4 bases from J, the junction contained 8 bases not matched to a gene. Germline values: CDR1 GTSNPN, CDR2 SVGIG (reference sequence). The CDR3 is 15 residues long. In nucleotides, the CDR3 is TGTGCCTGGAGTGGGGGACAGGGCAGGTTTTACGAGCAGTACTTC. Protein product: CAWSGGQGRFYEQYF. Variable domain in full (rest from reference TRBV30 and TRBJ2-7): SQTIHQWPATLVQPVGSPLSLECTVEGTSNPNLYWYRQAAGRGLQLLFYSVGIGQISSEVPQNLSASRPQDRQFILSSKKLLLSDSGFYLCAWSGGQGRFYEQYFGPGTRLTVT.

This clonotype occurred many times. The J gene is TRBJ2-1, the V gene TRBV20-1; the D gene is possibly TRBD2 (5 bases). Trimming shortened V by 2 bases and J by 10 bases, and 9 bases separated the two germline ends. Germline V CDR1 and CDR2: DFQATT, SNEGSKA (reference sequence). This CDR3 spans 11 amino acids. DNA of the CDR3: TGCAGTGCTAGAAAGGACTGGGAGCAGTTCTTC. Translation: CSARKDWEQFF.

Concerning this clonotype: A junction boundary mismatches the germline segment, possibly from a read error. V usage is TRBV18 and J usage is TRBJ2-1, with 14 positions matching TRBD2. This CDR3 has 19 amino acids. Germline V lookup: CDR1 KGHSH, CDR2 LQKENI. CDR3 in amino acids: CTSSRPGTSGSGSYNEQFF. CDR3 in DNA: TGTACCAGCTCACGTCCAGGGACTAGCGGGAGTGGGTCCTACAATGAGCAGTTCTTC.

This clonotype was seen ten or more times. The chain combines TRBV28 with TRBJ1-6; D is perhaps TRBD1 (5 bases). This CDR3 spans 15 amino acids. V was pared by 3 bases and J by 5 bases, with 11 bases between. Germline CDR1 is MDHEN and CDR2 is SYDVKM. The CDR3 coding sequence is TGTGCCAGCAGTTTTAGAGACAGCGATAATTCACCCCTCCACTTT. Translation: CASSFRDSDNSPLHF. The full variable domain, completed using reference TRBV28 and TRBJ1-6, is DVKVTQSSRYLVKRTGEKVFLECVQDMDHENMFWYRQDPGLGLRLIYFSYDVKMKEKGDIPEGYSVSREKKERFSLILESASTNQTSMYLCASSFRDSDNSPLHFGNGTRLTVT.

This clonotype showed up many times. This chain uses TRBV20-1 with TRBJ2-3; 7 bases fit TRBD2. Trimming took 6 bases from V and 2 from J; bases not matched to a gene: 5. This CDR3 region has 13 residues. Germline CDR1 reads DFQATT; CDR2 reads SNEGSKA (reference sequence). The chain's CDR3 is CSADSGYTDTQYF. The CDR3 region has the DNA TGCAGTGCAGATAGCGGGTACACAGATACGCAGTATTTT.

This clonotype was recorded at least ten times. The chain employs TRBV5-1 and TRBJ2-7; D may be TRBD2 (5 bases). V was cut by 0 bases and J by 6 bases, with 13 bases left in between. CDR3 length equals 14 residues. The germline CDR1 and CDR2 sequences are SGHRS and YFSETQ. CDR3 in amino acids: CASSLVPGSAEQYF. The CDR3 DNA sequence: TGCGCCAGCAGCTTGGTCCCGGGGTCGGCCGAGCAGTACTTC.

This clonotype was seen ten or more times. The V gene is TRBV5-1, the J gene TRBJ2-7, with a tentative D call TRBD2 (5 bases). CDR1 SGHRS and CDR2 YFSETQ come from the germline V gene. The CDR3 covers 15 residues. The ends were cut back, 2 bases at V and 1 base at J, with 13 bases in the middle. As DNA, the CDR3 is TGCGCCAGCAGCTTTACCAGCGGAGCTTCCTACGAGCAGTACTTC. Protein: CASSFTSGASYEQYF.

The rearrangement links TRBV28 to TRBJ2-7; D call uncertain. Per the germline V gene, CDR1 is MDHEN and CDR2 is SYDVKM. V lost 3 bases and J lost 7, with 13 bases in between. CDR3 length equals 13 residues. DNA for the CDR3: TGTGCCAGCAGTTTTCTTTCCGGGTGGGAGCAGTACTTC. Translated: CASSFLSGWEQYF.

The chain uses TRBV3-1 and TRBJ1-1; possible D gene TRBD1, 5 bases. The CDR3 has 13 amino acids. Deletions cut 2 bases from V and 7 bases from J, with 11 bases between. Germline CDR1 LGHDT, CDR2 YNNKEL (reference sequence). The CDR3 DNA reads as TGTGCCAGCAGCCAAAAAGACAGTTTTGAAGCTTTCTTT. Translated: CASSQKDSFEAFF.

This chain links TRBV3-1 with TRBJ2-5; TRBD2 agrees at 8 bases. The V segment lost 3 bases and the J segment 5 bases; nucleotides outside the gene matches: 5. CDR3 size: 14 residues. From germline, CDR1 is LGHDT and CDR2 YNNKEL (reference sequence). The CDR3 DNA sequence: TGTGCCAGCAGCCAGAGCGGGAGTGCTGAGACCCAGTACTTC. Translation: CASSQSGSAETQYF.

The gene calls are TRBV28 and TRBJ2-7; D may be TRBD1 (5 bases). The CDR3 sequence is 13 residues long. Trimming took off 7 bases at V and 4 bases at J, with 14 bases between the two ends. CDR1 MDHEN and CDR2 SYDVKM come from the germline V gene. CDR3 sequence (DNA): TGTGCCAGCACTCCCGACAGATTATACGAGCAGTACTTC. It specifies CASTPDRLYEQYF.

For the CDR3, the DNA is TGCAGCGTTGGGCTAGCGGGAGTGGGGGAGGTGGAGTATTTT. Translation: CSVGLAGVGEVEYF. The V call is TRBV29-1, the J call TRBJ2-3; TRBD2 matches 10 bases. Germline values: CDR1 SQVTM, CDR2 ANQGSEA. The J segment lost 13 bases and the V segment lost 4 bases, leaving 14 bases of the junction unmatched. The CDR3 has 14 residues.

This clonotype was counted ten times or more. The rearrangement uses TRBV12-3 or TRBV12-4 and TRBJ2-3, with 8 bases fitting TRBD1. This CDR3 spans 15 amino acids. V dropped 5 bases and J dropped 3; count of bases not matched to a gene: 7. The CDR3: CASSRQGLATDTQYF. As DNA, the CDR3 is TGTGCCAGCAGTCGACAGGGGTTGGCAACAGATACGCAGTATTTT.

This clonotype was detected ten times or more. This chain uses TRBV20-1 with TRBJ1-5, with D possibly being TRBD1 (6 bases). CDR1 and CDR2 from the germline V gene are DFQATT and SNEGSKA (reference sequence). This CDR3 spans 17 amino acids. V was clipped by 1 base and J by 1 base, with 17 bases between them. The CDR3 DNA follows: TGCAGTGCTAGAGTACAGGGAGGGTGGAGAAGCAATCAGCCCCAGCATTTT. Encoded protein: CSARVQGGWRSNQPQHF.

The CDR3 reads CASSYTGEGTEAFF. For the CDR3, the DNA is TGTGCCAGCAGCTATACAGGGGAGGGGACTGAAGCTTTCTTT. The chain has TRBV11-1 and TRBJ1-1; TRBD1 aligns across 7 bases. The length of the CDR3 is 14 residues. CDR1 is SGHAT and CDR2 is FQDESV in the germline V gene (reference sequence). With 4 bases clipped from V and 5 bases from J, the junction kept 7 bases outside the gene matches.

The table lists this clonotype with many counts. The CDR3 DNA reads as TGTGCCAGCAGTTCCGGGAACCTCTACAATGAGCAGTTCTTC. This codes for CASSSGNLYNEQFF. The V gene is TRBV28, the J gene TRBJ2-1; D might be TRBD2 (5 bases). The V gene lost 4 bases and the J gene lost 3 bases, with 10 bases spanning the gap. The CDR3 extends over 14 amino acids. The germline CDR1 and CDR2 sequences are MDHEN and SYDVKM.

Notes on this clonotype: One end of the junction does not line up with germline, which may come from a read error. The chain is built from TRBV9 and TRBJ2-3, with 9 bases lining up with TRBD2. This CDR3 is built from 18 residues. Germline V gene sequence: CDR1 SGDLS, CDR2 YYNGEE. The chain's CDR3 is CASNVPVGWREGPDTQYF. The CDR3 DNA is TGTGCCAGCAACGTACCCGTTGGATGGCGGGAGGGCCCAGATACGCAGTATTTT. Together with reference TRBV9 and TRBJ2-3, the CDR3 gives the full variable domain: DSGVTQTPKHLITATGQRVTLRCSPRSGDLSVYWYQQSLDQGLQFLIQYYNGEERAKGNILERFSAQQFPDLHSELNLSSLELGDSALYFCASNVPVGWREGPDTQYFGPGTRLTVL.

This clonotype was found a few times. A much larger clone differs by one base, so this may be a read error. The conserved closing phenylalanine or tryptophan is absent in this CDR3, likely reflecting a read error. The genes are TRBV28 and TRBJ2-3; possible D gene TRBD2, 6 bases. Germline CDR1 and CDR2: MDHEN and SYDVKM. This CDR3 has 13 residues. Trimming cost V 8 bases and J 3 bases, with 12 bases left between them. The CDR3, as DNA: TGTGCCAGCTCAGGACTACCAACAGATACGCAGTATCTT. It is translated as CASSGLPTDTQYL.